These 30 T cell receptor beta chains were all obtained from the same sample, sequenced in a study of regulatory T cells in long-lasting Graves disease. Combining iRepertoire HTBI primers with Arm-PCR of CDR3 regions, the authors built TCR beta libraries. TCRdb re-called the multiplex PCR reads with MiXCR, one entry per CDR3 protein. Counted here are more than 300,000 distinct CDR3 sequences, 12% occurring once; the ten biggest clones make up approximately 17%. Sample time point: newly diagnosed GD, antithyroid drugs for less than 3 months. With RNA extracted from PBMCs as input, the TCR library was made. This sample also belongs to another study, concerning T cells in Graves' hyperthyroidism and ophthalmopathy.

The sample was peripheral blood mononuclear cells (PBMCs), taken at new diagnosis, from a patient treated with antithyroid drugs. The receptors were sampled from a woman aged 18-29 years with Graves disease.

This clonotype was observed many times. The rearrangement uses TRBV6-2 or TRBV6-3 and TRBJ1-2; no firm D call. The CDR3 sequence is 14 residues long. With 6 bases removed from V and 2 bases from J, the gap between germline ends came to 13 bases. Germline CDR1 and CDR2: MNHEY and SVGEGT. The CDR3 DNA sequence: TGTGCCAGCAGAACGAAGACGTTGAACTATGGCTACACCTTC. Amino acids: CASRTKTLNYGYTF.

This clonotype was found many times. This rearrangement joins TRBV2 to TRBJ1-3; D is unresolved. The CDR3 is 13 amino acids. V gave up 4 bases and J gave up 4 bases, with 8 bases separating them. Germline-derived CDR1 and CDR2 are SNHLY and FYNNEI. This CDR3 reads CASSVIEGNTIYF. The CDR3 DNA is TGTGCCAGCAGTGTTATCGAGGGAAACACCATATATTTT.

This clonotype has at least ten counts. The chain uses TRBV18 and TRBJ1-1; D gene ambiguous. Trimming took 3 bases from V and 2 from J, leaving 7 bases between them. Germline CDR1 reads KGHSH; CDR2 reads LQKENI. This CDR3 comprises 13 residues. CDR3: CASSPNKNTEAFF. The CDR3 coding sequence is TGTGCCAGCTCACCGAACAAAAACACTGAAGCTTTCTTT.

In regard to this clonotype: This may be a read error, as it is one base from a much larger clone. The CDR3 sequence: CASSLAGFNEQFF. The CDR3, as DNA: TGTGCCAGCAGCTTAGCAGGGTTCAATGAGCAGTTCTTC. The chain joins TRBV7-9 to TRBJ2-1, with no clear D. The CDR3 is 13 residues long. CDR1 and CDR2 (germline): SEHNR, FQNEAQ (reference sequence). The V end was cut by 0 bases, the J end by 6 bases, with 6 bases between.

The chain has TRBV12-3 or TRBV12-4 and TRBJ1-2; D might be TRBD1 (6 bases). Trimming left V 3 bases short and J 2 bases short, with 10 bases between. The CDR3 runs 14 residues. In DNA form, the CDR3 reads TGTGCCAGCAGTTTGGACAGCGAAAACTATGGCTACACCTTC. Translating gives CASSLDSENYGYTF.

This clonotype was recorded many times. This chain connects TRBV25-1 to TRBJ1-2; the D is unclear. Germline assignment: CDR1 MGHDK and CDR2 SYGVNS. V lost 5 bases and J 0 bases, leaving 10 bases between the germline ends. The CDR3 loop spans 14 amino acids. The CDR3 sequence: CASSQTRSNYGYTF. CDR3 DNA sequence: TGTGCCAGCAGTCAGACCAGATCTAACTATGGCTACACCTTC.

This clonotype has a count of ten or more. The J gene is TRBJ1-2, the V gene TRBV5-1, with 9 bases matching TRBD1. V trimming: 0 bases; J trimming: 5 bases; junction bases outside the gene matches: 2. Germline assignment: CDR1 SGHRS and CDR2 YFSETQ. The CDR3 runs 14 residues. The CDR3 nucleotides are TGCGCCAGCAGCTTGGGCGGGACAGGGTATGGCTACACCTTC. Translating it yields CASSLGGTGYGYTF.

This clonotype came up a few times. J is TRBJ2-1 and V is TRBV4-3; 13 bases line up with TRBD2. The CDR3 has 18 residues. The germline gives CDR1 LGHNA, CDR2 YSLEER. Trimming removed 0 bases from V and 0 bases from J; junction bases left unmatched: 2. CDR3 in DNA: TGCGCCAGCAGCCAAGATAGGACTAGCGGGAGCTCCTACAATGAGCAGTTCTTC. Protein: CASSQDRTSGSSYNEQFF.

This clonotype appeared many times. The genes are TRBV7-9 and TRBJ1-2; the D is unclear. Germline-derived CDR1 and CDR2 are SEHNR and FQNEAQ (reference sequence). V lost 1 base and J lost 8, with 14 bases in between. The CDR3 runs 14 residues. The CDR3 DNA reads TGTGCCAGCAGCTTAGTCGCGGTGGTTGGGGGCTACACCTTC. This sequence encodes CASSLVAVVGGYTF.

Details on this clonotype: This may be a read error, as it is one base from a much larger clone. The chain recombines TRBV20-1 with TRBJ2-4; D may correspond to TRBD1 or TRBD2 (6 bases each). V was clipped by 4 bases and J by 13 bases, with 26 bases between them. This CDR3 spans 15 amino acids. In germline, CDR1 is DFQATT, CDR2 SNEGSKA (reference sequence). DNA of the CDR3: TGCAGTGCTACCATGAGGGGGAGGTCCTACAATGAGCAGTACTTC. This sequence encodes CSATMRGRSYNEQYF.

This clonotype was counted at least ten times. The chain couples TRBV5-1 to TRBJ1-2; D call uncertain. Per germline, CDR1 SGHRS and CDR2 YFSETQ. The CDR3 is 15 residues long. V was clipped by 2 bases and J by 6 bases, with 17 bases between them. DNA of the CDR3: TGCGCCAGCAGCTTAAGGACCTCATTCCCTCATGGCTACACCTTC. Its protein product is CASSLRTSFPHGYTF.

The sample holds a few counts of this clonotype. This chain connects TRBV7-2 to TRBJ1-1; maybe TRBD1 (5 bases). Germline lookup yields CDR1 SGHTA and CDR2 FQGNSA. The CDR3 consists of 15 residues. Deletions cut 1 base from V and 7 bases from J, with 16 bases between. Here the CDR3 reads CASSLVAGLSGEAFF. In DNA, the CDR3 is TGTGCCAGCAGCTTAGTTGCGGGGCTATCGGGTGAAGCTTTCTTT.

This clonotype was seen at least ten times. The rearrangement joins TRBV7-9 to TRBJ1-1; D is ambiguous. CDR1 is SEHNR and CDR2 is FQNEAQ in the germline V gene (reference sequence). The CDR3 runs 13 residues. Trimming stripped 4 bases from V and 3 bases from J, with 9 bases between. CDR3 region: CASSSPPDTEAFF. The CDR3 region has the DNA TGTGCCAGCAGCTCCCCTCCGGACACTGAAGCTTTCTTT.

Concerning this clonotype: A much larger clone is a single base away; this may be a read error. The chain is built from TRBV12-3 or TRBV12-4 and TRBJ2-6; 10 bases fit TRBD1. V dropped 6 bases and J dropped 0; count of bases not matched to a gene: 17. The CDR3 has 21 amino acids. CDR3 DNA sequence: TGTGCCAGCAGCTACCGACCCCTTAGACAGGGGGCACCCTCTGGGGCCAACGTCCTGACTTTC. Translation gives CASSYRPLRQGAPSGANVLTF.

Many counts were recorded for this clonotype. The chain combines TRBV4-2 with TRBJ1-4, with D possibly matching TRBD1 (6 bases). In germline, CDR1 is LGHNA, CDR2 YNFKEQ. V was trimmed by 7 bases and J by 10 bases, leaving 16 bases between them. This CDR3 comprises 13 residues. The CDR3 DNA reads as TGTGCCAGCACAGGGGAGTGGGTTGGAAAACTGTTTTTT. It specifies CASTGEWVGKLFF.

This clonotype was recorded at least ten times. The chain combines TRBV7-2 with TRBJ2-7; 8 bases fit TRBD1. The V gene's germline CDR1 is SGHTA and CDR2 FQGNSA. Trimming at V came to 4 bases and at J to 7 bases, leaving 6 bases not matched to a gene. The CDR3 has 13 amino acids. This chain's CDR3 is CASSSQGAGEQYF. The CDR3 DNA reads as TGTGCCAGCAGCTCGCAGGGGGCCGGGGAGCAGTACTTC. Looking up the rest from reference TRBV7-2 and TRBJ2-7 gives the full variable domain: GAGVSQSPSNKVTEKGKDVELRCDPISGHTALYWYRQSLGQGLEFLIYFQGNSAPDKSGLPSDRFSAERTGGSVSTLTIQRTQQEDSAVYLCASSSQGAGEQYFGPGTRLTVT.

In regard to this clonotype: Possible read error: a much larger clone is one base away. The V and J genes are TRBV5-6 and TRBJ2-2; no firm D call. From germline, CDR1 is SGHDT and CDR2 YYEEEE. The CDR3 has 14 amino acids. Trimming cost V 2 bases and J 1 base, with 6 bases left between them. The DNA for the CDR3 is TGTGCCAGCAGCTTTCCCTTGAACACCGGGGAGCTGTTTTTT. It translates to CASSFPLNTGELFF. The full variable domain, its missing parts supplied by reference TRBV5-6 and TRBJ2-2, is DAGVTQSPTHLIKTRGQQVTLRCSPKSGHDTVSWYQQALGQGPQFIFQYYEEEERQRGNFPDRFSGHQFPNYSSELNVNALLLGDSALYLCASSFPLNTGELFFGEGSRLTVL.

The V and J genes are TRBV25-1 and TRBJ1-5; 7 positions agree with TRBD1. This CDR3 is built from 15 residues. V shed 6 bases and J 5 bases; nucleotides not matched to a gene: 10. CDR1 and CDR2 from the germline V gene are MGHDK and SYGVNS. The CDR3 DNA sequence: TGTGCCAGCAGCGACCGGGACAGCAATTATCAGCCCCAGCATTTT. It codes for CASSDRDSNYQPQHF.

This clonotype has a count of ten or more. This sequence joins TRBV5-1 and TRBJ1-1, with 10 positions matching TRBD1. Trimming cost V 1 base and J 0 bases; bases outside gene matches: 12. The CDR3 is 19 amino acids. CDR1 and CDR2 from the germline V gene are SGHRS and YFSETQ. CDR3 in amino acids: CASSLRWDRGRTMNTEAFF. The CDR3, as DNA: TGCGCCAGCAGCTTGCGTTGGGACAGGGGAAGGACCATGAACACTGAAGCTTTCTTT.

This chain uses TRBV12-5 with TRBJ2-2, with TRBD2 identical over 12 bases. The CDR3 contains 17 residues. Germline loops: CDR1 LGHNT, CDR2 FRNRAP. Germline trimming cut 4 bases from V and 7 bases from J; bases unmatched to any gene: 10. Written as DNA, the CDR3 is TGTGCTAGTGGTTCCAGGACTAGCGGGGTACGAGGCGGGGAGCTGTTTTTT. It codes for CASGSRTSGVRGGELFF.

Many counts were recorded for this clonotype. The V call is TRBV30, the J call TRBJ1-2; D might be TRBD1 (5 bases). The V and J ends lost 3 bases and 0 bases respectively, with 17 bases between them. The CDR3 sequence is 16 residues long. From germline, CDR1 is GTSNPN and CDR2 SVGIG (reference sequence). The CDR3 protein is CAWRATPGRSNYGYTF. The CDR3 DNA sequence: TGTGCCTGGAGGGCAACTCCGGGACGGTCTAACTATGGCTACACCTTC.

This clonotype was found a few times. The chain combines TRBV24-1 with TRBJ2-7; weak D call: TRBD2 (5 bases). The CDR3 covers 14 residues. Deletions cut 4 bases from V and 2 bases from J, with 11 bases between. The V gene's germline CDR1 is KGHDR and CDR2 SFDVKD. Written as DNA, the CDR3 is TGTGCCACCAGTGACGGACTTACTACCTACGAGCAGTACTTC. It encodes CATSDGLTTYEQYF.

This clonotype was observed at least ten times. This chain connects TRBV25-1 to TRBJ2-6; the D gene is possibly TRBD2 (5 bases). The CDR3 has 15 amino acids. Trimming left V 3 bases short and J 2 bases short, with 8 bases between. Germline CDR1 is MGHDK and CDR2 is SYGVNS. CDR3 DNA sequence: TGTGCCAGCAGTGAGACCGGGGCTGGGGCCAACGTCCTGACTTTC. Its protein is CASSETGAGANVLTF. The variable domain in full, completed from reference TRBV25-1 and TRBJ2-6, reads EADIYQTPRYLVIGTGKKITLECSQTMGHDKMYWYQQDPGMELHLIHYSYGVNSTEKGDLSSESTVSRIRTEHFPLTLESARPSHTSQYLCASSETGAGANVLTFGAGSRLTVL.

The rearrangement uses TRBV7-2 and TRBJ2-3; 7 nucleotides match TRBD1. Germline V gene lookup returns CDR1 SGHTA and CDR2 FQGNSA. The CDR3 covers 16 residues. The ends lost 1 base at V and 2 bases at J; junction bases unmatched: 6. The DNA for the CDR3 is TGTGCCAGCAGCTTAGAATGGGGACAGTTCACAGATACGCAGTATTTT. This encodes CASSLEWGQFTDTQYF. Supplemented by reference TRBV7-2 and TRBJ2-3, the full variable domain reads GAGVSQSPSNKVTEKGKDVELRCDPISGHTALYWYRQSLGQGLEFLIYFQGNSAPDKSGLPSDRFSAERTGGSVSTLTIQRTQQEDSAVYLCASSLEWGQFTDTQYFGPGTRLTVL.

This clonotype appeared a few times. The CDR3 region has the DNA TGTGCCAGCTCGGGGTTCGAAGTTAATCAGCCCCAGCATTTT. This encodes CASSGFEVNQPQHF. The chain couples TRBV19 to TRBJ1-5; D remains ambiguous. In germline, CDR1 is LNHDA, CDR2 SQIVND (reference sequence). The CDR3 has 14 residues. The V end lost 9 bases, the J end lost 4 bases, and 16 bases lay between the germline ends.

This clonotype was counted at least ten times. The chain combines TRBV3-1 with TRBJ2-7; D is unclear. This CDR3 has 12 residues. The germline V and J ends were trimmed by 4 bases and 0 bases, with 4 bases remaining between them. The germline gives CDR1 LGHDT, CDR2 YNNKEL (reference sequence). For the CDR3, the DNA is TGTGCCAGCAGCCCCTCCTCCTACGAGCAGTACTTC. The encoded protein is CASSPSSYEQYF.

This sequence joins TRBV5-6 and TRBJ2-3; the D is unclear. The CDR3 is made up of 11 amino acids. The germline V gene has CDR1 SGHDT and CDR2 YYEEEE. V gave up 1 base and J gave up 6 bases, with 3 bases separating them. The CDR3 sequence is CASSLYDTQYF. CDR3 DNA sequence: TGTGCCAGCAGCTTGTACGATACGCAGTATTTT.

V and J are TRBV29-1 and TRBJ2-3, with 7 nucleotides matching TRBD2. J was trimmed by 2 bases and V by 2 bases; bases with no gene match: 4. The CDR3 runs to 14 residues. Looked up from germline, CDR1 is SQVTM and CDR2 is ANQGSEA. CDR3 region: CSVERDYDTDTQYF. Written as DNA, the CDR3 is TGCAGCGTTGAACGGGACTATGACACAGATACGCAGTATTTT.

There are many counts of this clonotype. In nucleotides, the CDR3 is TGTGCCAGCAGCTTACCTGGGAACAGAGCTTTCTTT. Its protein product is CASSLPGNRAFF. The chain joins TRBV7-9 to TRBJ1-1; unclear D gene. Trimming pared 2 bases from V and 10 bases from J, leaving 11 bases between. CDR3 length equals 12 residues. Germline assignment: CDR1 SEHNR and CDR2 FQNEAQ (reference sequence).

This clonotype was observed at least ten times. V gene TRBV6-9 combines with J gene TRBJ2-7; TRBD1 aligns across 9 bases. CDR1 is MNHGY, CDR2 SVAAGI, per germline. The CDR3 is 13 residues long. Trimming took 4 bases from V and 4 from J; bases not matched to a gene: 2. The CDR3 spells CASSWTGAYEQYV. The DNA of the CDR3 is TGTGCCAGCAGTTGGACAGGGGCATACGAGCAGTACGTC.